Sequencing of this TCR beta chain was carried out in a study of blood T cells in healthy people across ages. Note on this clonotype: Its antigen is unidentified.

Sample-barcoded 5' priming and a J-beta primer mix drove a second PCR of 7 to 11 cycles. TCRdb recomputed calls from the 5' RACE reads with MiXCR, one row per CDR3 protein. Of about 760,000 distinct CDR3 sequences listed, more than 55% are singletons. The CDR3 has 16 residues. Germline values: CDR1 MNHEY, CDR2 SVGEGT. V lost 6 bases, J lost 0 bases, and 9 bases stayed unmatched. The authors isolated at least 6.5 million PBMCs per sample. Overall study results and limits: Estimates of diversity drawn from one million T cells were considered underestimates.

The receptor comes from a man aged 35-49 years in good health. Sequencing was carried out using blood. The J gene is TRBJ2-3, the V gene TRBV6-2 or TRBV6-3, with 7 positions matching TRBD1. The DNA for the CDR3 is TGTGCCAGCAGACGATCGACAGGGCCAAGCACAGATACGCAGTATTTT. Translation gives CASRRSTGPSTDTQYF.